This paragraph reports one T cell receptor beta chain. These data originate in a study of blood T cell repertoires in COVID-19. Study at large: Nucleic acid was either cDNA or gDNA, and it came from T cells, B-cell-depleted T cells, or PBMCs.

In the source study's methods: Nucleated cell counts were estimated from reference gene primer amplification. Produced via immunoSEQ multiplex PCR; TCRdb's table is partial and in-frame only. V and J calls and clone size come straight from that table; D and trimming were deduced from the DNA. The sample lists roughly 330,000 clones, approximately 82% occurring once. The CDR3 runs 13 residues. Germline lookup yields CDR1 SGHNT and CDR2 YYREEE (reference sequence). J gave up 8 bases and V 4 bases, and 5 bases lay outside the gene matches. This receptor was taken from a woman in her fifties or sixties with acute or convalescent COVID-19. V is TRBV5-4 and J is TRBJ1-4, with 7 positions matching TRBD1. Material: peripheral blood. Written as DNA, the CDR3 is TGTGCCAGCAGCGCCAGGGGGAACGAAAAACTGTTTTTT. Amino acid sequence: CASSARGNEKLFF. The variable domain in full, with the rest retrieved from reference TRBV5-4 and TRBJ1-4, is ETGVTQSPTHLIKTRGQQVTLRCSSQSGHNTVSWYQQALGQGPQFIFQYYREEENGRGNFPPRFSGLQFPNYSSELNVNALELDDSALYLCASSARGNEKLFFGSGTQLSVL.